This T cell receptor (beta chain) was recorded in a study of T-cell memory formation after mild COVID-19. This clonotype was picked up a small number of times. Its specificity is not known. Study-wide results and caveats: Contracting clones localized mainly to CM and EM when CD4+ and mainly to EMRA when CD8+.

This CDR3 region has 16 residues. Trimming left V 2 bases short and J 4 bases short, with 17 bases between. CDR1 MGHRA and CDR2 YSYEKL come from the germline V gene. One entry per CDR3 protein, called by TCRdb with MiXCR from the 5' RACE reads. The sample holds around 220,000 distinct CDR3 sequences, around 17% seen once. This clonotype was sampled from a man younger than 35 who had mild COVID-19 (a few samples of this study predate the infection). Cell type and time point are not known. Source material: PBMCs or a T cell subset sorted from them (not recorded which). J is TRBJ1-1 and V is TRBV4-1; a weak D match, TRBD1 (5 bases). The CDR3 coding sequence is TGCGCCAGCAGCCAAAGGGGCGGGGGGGAGAGCACTGAAGCTTTCTTT. It translates to CASSQRGGGESTEAFF.